This is a list of T cell receptor beta chains from one sample in a study of OX40 agonist ivuxolimab in advanced cancers. Clones were sequenced by immunoSEQ multiplex PCR, and TCRdb holds only the in-frame ones, with some missing. The table has about 74,000 clones, less than 90% seen once; the top ten hold approximately 2%. The input for sequencing was CD4+ or CD8+ T cells sorted from blood, taken in a trial of the OX40 agonist ivuxolimab. All receptors come from an adult with an advanced solid tumor such as melanoma, head and neck, liver or kidney cancer. CDR3s include the opening cysteine and the closing phenylalanine or tryptophan. The D gene is left open where the match is weak. Expanded clones get a size class; other rows say once, few or many, or leave the size out.

TRBD2	TRBV4-1	.	TRBJ2-7	CASNSRVTSGDTVYEQYF	TGCGCCAGCAATTCCAGGGTGACTAGCGGCGACACAGTGTACGAGCAGTACTTC
.	TRBV11-2	once	TRBJ2-5	CASSPGPGTQYF	TGTGCCAGCAGCCCGGGACCAGGGACCCAGTACTTC
TRBD1	TRBV7-9	.	TRBJ1-1	CASIQQGAGTEAFF	TGTGCCAGCATCCAACAGGGGGCAGGCACTGAAGCTTTCTTT
.	TRBV5-1	.	TRBJ2-5	CASSINPIPETQYF	TGCGCCAGCAGCATAAACCCCATCCCGGAGACCCAGTACTTC
TRBD2	TRBV19	.	TRBJ2-7	CASSLSRRGFSYEQYF	TGTGCCAGTAGTCTCAGTCGGCGGGGGTTCTCCTACGAGCAGTACTTC
.	TRBV2	.	TRBJ1-3	CASGSQQGYTIYF	TGTGCCAGCGGTTCCCAACAGGGATACACCATATATTTT
TRBD2	TRBV5-8	.	TRBJ2-1	CASSLVSLAGGRYNEQFF	TGTGCCAGCAGCTTGGTATCGCTAGCGGGAGGACGTTACAATGAGCAGTTCTTC
TRBD2	TRBV30	.	TRBJ2-1	CAWTRSRASGGGEQFF	TGTGCCTGGACTAGAAGTAGGGCTAGCGGTGGAGGGGAGCAGTTCTTC
.	TRBV6-6	.	TRBJ1-5	CASSPGVDQPQHF	TGTGCCAGCAGCCCAGGAGTGGATCAGCCCCAGCATTTT
TRBD1	TRBV5-4	.	TRBJ1-1	CASSPRDRGVSNTETFF	TGTGCCAGCAGCCCCCGGGACAGGGGGGTATCGAACACTGAAACTTTCTTT
.	TRBV4-3	.	TRBJ1-6	CASSQASNSPLHF	TGCGCCAGCAGCCAAGCGAGTAATTCACCCCTCCACTTT
.	TRBV7-9	.	TRBJ1-5	CASSLGQTLGGNQPQHF	TGTGCCAGCAGCTTAGGGCAAACCCTAGGGGGCAATCAGCCCCAGCATTTT
.	TRBV18	.	TRBJ1-1	CASSPQGLSTEAFF	TGTGCCAGCTCACCACAAGGCCTGAGCACTGAAGCTTTCTTT
.	TRBV6-1	.	TRBJ2-3	CASSELGLRDTQYF	TGTGCCAGCAGTGAATTGGGGTTGAGAGATACGCAGTATTTT
TRBD2	TRBV5-1	.	TRBJ2-1	CASSAGTSGFQQFF	TGCGCCAGCAGCGCGGGGACTAGCGGGTTCCAGCAGTTCTTC
.	TRBV9	.	TRBJ2-3	CASSVAGSSDTQYF	TGTGCCAGCAGCGTAGCCGGTAGCTCAGATACGCAGTATTTT
TRBD1	TRBV10-3	.	TRBJ2-3	CAISLQGVQDTQYF	TGTGCCATCAGTTTACAGGGGGTGCAAGATACGCAGTATTTT
TRBD1	TRBV25-1	.	TRBJ1-1	CASSETGVAEAFF	TGTGCCAGCAGTGAGACAGGGGTGGCTGAAGCTTTCTTT
.	TRBV2	.	TRBJ2-6	CASSESGTGANVLTF	TGTGCCAGCAGTGAGTCGGGGACCGGGGCCAACGTCCTGACTTTC
.	TRBV4-1	.	TRBJ1-3	CASSQAGGTVLSGNTIYF	TGCGCCAGCAGCCAAGCTGGGGGAACCGTTCTCTCTGGAAACACCATATATTTT
TRBD1	TRBV5-1	once	TRBJ1-2	CASSPGTENYGYTF	TGCGCCAGCAGCCCCGGGACAGAAAACTATGGCTACACCTTC
TRBD2	TRBV28	.	TRBJ2-1	CASSLPGGPIGTNEQFF	TGTGCCAGCAGTTTGCCGGGGGGGCCTATAGGGACCAATGAGCAGTTCTTC
.	TRBV18	.	TRBJ2-3	CASSPKQTSTDTQYF	TGTGCCAGCTCACCAAAACAGACCAGCACAGATACGCAGTATTTT
TRBD2	TRBV5-6	.	TRBJ2-3	CASSLLLAATDTQYF	TGTGCCAGCAGTTTACTACTAGCGGCCACAGATACGCAGTATTTT
.	TRBV18	.	TRBJ1-1	CASSPVGAGLKTEAFF	TGTGCCAGCTCACCAGTCGGGGCAGGCCTTAAAACTGAAGCTTTCTTT
.	TRBV6-1	.	TRBJ1-5	CASRGGSYSNQPQHF	TGTGCCAGCAGGGGGGGGAGTTATAGCAATCAGCCCCAGCATTTT
.	TRBV30	few	TRBJ1-5	CAWSVGRVGQPQHF	TGTGCCTGGAGTGTCGGGAGGGTCGGGCAGCCCCAGCATTTT
.	TRBV28	.	TRBJ1-6	CASSLGHQSYSPLHF	TGTGCCAGCAGTTTAGGACACCAATCATATTCACCCCTCCACTTT
.	TRBV5-1	.	TRBJ2-1	CASSLIPEDEQFF	TGCGCCAGCAGCTTGATCCCCGAGGATGAGCAGTTCTTC
.	TRBV5-8	.	TRBJ1-5	CASSSGGKQPQHF	TGTGCCAGCAGCTCGGGTGGAAAACAGCCCCAGCATTTT
.	TRBV20-1	.	TRBJ1-2	CSASSWGGYTF	TGCAGTGCTAGCAGTTGGGGAGGCTACACCTTC
TRBD2	TRBV11-3	once	TRBJ2-1	CASSFSSGGTEQFF	TGTGCCAGCAGCTTCTCTAGCGGGGGGACTGAGCAGTTCTTC
.	TRBV2	.	TRBJ1-4	CASSLRVEKLFF	TGTGCCAGCAGTCTTCGGGTAGAAAAACTGTTTTTT
.	TRBV19	.	TRBJ2-3	CASSSDRGSDTQYF	TGTGCCAGTAGTTCCGACCGGGGGTCCGATACGCAGTATTTT
.	TRBV5-1	.	TRBJ2-7	CASSTGLYEQYF	TGCGCCAGCAGCACAGGGTTGTACGAGCAGTACTTC
.	TRBV4-3	.	TRBJ1-2	CASSHGTRGGYTF	TGCGCCAGCAGCCACGGGACACGTGGAGGCTACACCTTC
TRBD1	TRBV9	.	TRBJ2-7	CASSVDVGQFAYEQYF	TGTGCCAGCAGCGTAGACGTGGGACAGTTCGCCTACGAGCAGTACTTC
.	TRBV15	once	TRBJ1-2	CATSLGTSPNYGYTF	TGTGCCACCAGCCTCGGGACTTCCCCTAACTATGGCTACACCTTC
.	TRBV6-1	.	TRBJ2-7	CASTPGSLSYEQYF	TGTGCCAGCACTCCGGGATCCCTCTCCTACGAGCAGTACTTC
.	TRBV10-2	.	TRBJ1-5	CASSESQGVQPQHF	TGCGCCAGCAGTGAGTCTCAGGGTGTTCAGCCCCAGCATTTT
.	TRBV9	.	TRBJ1-5	CASSVGPSNQPQHF	TGTGCCAGCAGCGTGGGCCCTAGCAATCAGCCCCAGCATTTT
.	TRBV7-9	once	TRBJ1-2	CASSSDVLGGYTF	TGTGCCAGCAGCTCGGACGTTTTAGGTGGCTACACCTTC
.	TRBV18	.	TRBJ1-5	CASSAGSSNQPQHF	TGTGCCAGCTCAGCAGGGTCGAGCAATCAGCCCCAGCATTTT
.	TRBV11-2	.	TRBJ2-7	CASSLGYSSYEQYF	TGTGCCAGCAGCTTAGGTTACAGCTCCTACGAGCAGTACTTC
.	TRBV28	.	TRBJ2-7	CASSSDGAYEQYF	TGTGCCAGCAGTTCGGACGGGGCCTACGAGCAGTACTTC
TRBD1	TRBV4-2	.	TRBJ1-3	CASSQALEGAGGNTIYF	TGTGCCAGCAGCCAAGCTTTAGAGGGGGCAGGTGGAAACACCATATATTTT
.	TRBV10-3	.	TRBJ1-6	CAISGLSEGSPLHF	TGTGCCATCAGTGGATTAAGTGAGGGTTCACCCCTCCACTTT
TRBD1	TRBV6-5	.	TRBJ2-5	CASTLDRGQETQYF	TGTGCCAGCACCCTGGACAGGGGACAAGAGACCCAGTACTTC
.	TRBV5-1	few	TRBJ1-4	CASSPFTGGRGNEKLFF	TGCGCCAGCAGCCCGTTTACCGGAGGACGGGGGAATGAAAAACTGTTTTTT
TRBD1	TRBV5-5	.	TRBJ2-3	CASSPRDRGDTQYF	TGTGCCAGCAGCCCCAGGGACAGAGGAGATACGCAGTATTTT
.	TRBV19	.	TRBJ2-7	CASSIFRGEQYF	TGTGCCAGTAGTATATTTAGGGGCGAGCAGTACTTC
.	TRBV5-1	.	TRBJ2-5	CASSSSQGTQYF	TGCGCCAGCAGCTCCTCACAGGGGACCCAGTACTTC